Below are 10 T cell receptor beta chains sequenced from a single sample in a study of vaccination and CD4 T cells after COVID-19. Treatment meaning: roughly nine-day PBMC culture with coronavirus spike peptide pools or control peptides (ViraFEST assay). Sequencing of cultured CD4+ T cell DNA used the Oncomine TCR Beta short-read assay. MiXCR was run by TCRdb on the PCR reads, yielding one entry per CDR3 protein. The sample yields roughly 15,000 distinct CDR3 sequences, under 55% seen once. No cognate antigen is known for these TCRs. This specimen consisted of CD4+ T cells from blood, cultured in vitro, obtained before SARS-CoV-2 vaccination. The source is a human donor who received a COVID-19 vaccine.

The chain combines TRBV12-3 or TRBV12-4 with TRBJ2-1; D is undetermined. There are 13 residues in the CDR3. Trimming pared 5 bases from V and 5 bases from J, leaving 10 bases between. This CDR3 reads CASSPRRNNEQFF. The CDR3 coding sequence is TGTGCCAGCAGTCCAAGGCGGAACAATGAGCAGTTCTTC.

This chain links TRBV5-4 with TRBJ1-2; 8 nucleotides align to TRBD1. The CDR3 contains 15 residues. The V gene's germline CDR1 is SGHNT and CDR2 YYREEE (reference sequence). Losses at the gene ends were 4 bases for V and 5 bases for J; bases not matched to a gene: 10. The CDR3 DNA reads as TGTGCCAGCAGCCAACCGACAGGGGAAAAATATGGCTACACCTTC. Translation: CASSQPTGEKYGYTF.

V gene TRBV5-4 combines with J gene TRBJ1-1; D gene unclear. The germline CDR1 and CDR2 sequences are SGHNT and YYREEE (reference sequence). Trimming stripped 0 bases from V and 0 bases from J, with 9 bases between. The CDR3 length is 15 residues. The CDR3 coding sequence is TGTGCCAGCAGCTTGGGGGGAGGAATGAACACTGAAGCTTTCTTT. Its translation is CASSLGGGMNTEAFF. Supplemented by reference TRBV5-4 and TRBJ1-1, the full variable domain reads ETGVTQSPTHLIKTRGQQVTLRCSSQSGHNTVSWYQQALGQGPQFIFQYYREEENGRGNFPPRFSGLQFPNYSSELNVNALELDDSALYLCASSLGGGMNTEAFFGQGTRLTVV.

This clonotype showed up just a few times. The chain recombines TRBV20-1 with TRBJ2-2; D is perhaps TRBD2 (5 bases). The CDR3 extends over 12 amino acids. Trimming took off 0 bases at V and 8 bases at J, with 7 bases between the two ends. From germline, CDR1 is DFQATT and CDR2 SNEGSKA (reference sequence). This CDR3 is CSARDGGGELFF. Written as DNA, the CDR3 is TGCAGTGCTAGAGATGGCGGGGGGGAGCTGTTTTTT.

The rearrangement joins TRBV20-1 to TRBJ2-2; TRBD1 matches at 8 bases. This CDR3 contains 14 residues. In germline, CDR1 is DFQATT, CDR2 SNEGSKA (reference sequence). J gave up 2 bases and V 6 bases, and 5 bases lay outside the gene matches. The DNA of the CDR3 is TGCAGTGCAAAGGACAGGGTCAACACCGGGGAGCTGTTTTTT. Encoded protein: CSAKDRVNTGELFF.

The chain employs TRBV5-1 and TRBJ1-2; the D is unclear. The ends were cut back, 2 bases at V and 7 bases at J, with 12 bases in the middle. Germline V gene sequence: CDR1 SGHRS, CDR2 YFSETQ. The CDR3 sequence is 13 residues long. For the CDR3, the DNA is TGCGCCAGCAGCTTATATTCGGGGATTGGCTACACCTTC. Translation: CASSLYSGIGYTF.

The sample holds a few counts of this clonotype. V is TRBV19 and J is TRBJ1-3; D not resolved. V gave up 11 bases and J gave up 8 bases, with 16 bases separating them. Germline CDR1 LNHDA, CDR2 SQIVND (reference sequence). This CDR3 spans 12 amino acids. The CDR3 protein is CAARDEADTIYF. The CDR3 region has the DNA TGTGCCGCGAGGGATGAGGCGGACACCATATATTTT.

CDR3 sequence (DNA): TGTGCCAGCAGCTTAGGGGGGGCAGAGCCCACTGAAGCTTTCTTT. Translation gives CASSLGGAEPTEAFF. V is TRBV7-9 and J is TRBJ1-1; D is perhaps TRBD1 (6 bases). With 1 base removed from V and 4 bases from J, the gap between germline ends came to 13 bases. Germline lookup yields CDR1 SEHNR and CDR2 FQNEAQ (reference sequence). The CDR3 is 15 residues long.

The gene calls are TRBV27 and TRBJ2-7; 9 bases match TRBD2. V shed 5 bases and J 3 bases; nucleotides not matched to a gene: 8. CDR1 and CDR2 (germline): MNHEY, SMNVEV (reference sequence). The CDR3 spans 15 residues. The CDR3 DNA reads TGTGCCAGCAGTGAAAGGCAGCGGGGGGACTACGAGCAGTACTTC. It translates to CASSERQRGDYEQYF.

The CDR3 protein is CSAETQGIAGNTIYF. The CDR3 coding sequence is TGCAGTGCCGAAACACAGGGAATCGCTGGAAACACCATATATTTT. The chain is built from TRBV20-1 and TRBJ1-3; possible D gene TRBD1, 6 bases. In germline, CDR1 is DFQATT, CDR2 SNEGSKA (reference sequence). V shed 6 bases and J shed 2 bases, with 17 bases lying between them. The CDR3 is made up of 15 amino acids.